This T cell receptor beta chain derives from a study of T cell changes during pregnancy in multiple sclerosis. CDR1 and CDR2 from the germline V gene are MNHEY and SMNVEV (reference sequence). The CDR3 covers 13 residues. V was shortened by 5 bases and J by 7 bases, with 14 bases between the two germline ends. Libraries were prepared by immunoSEQ multiplex PCR; TCRdb keeps only in-frame clonotypes and omits some of them. The sample includes around 49,000 clones, about 95% seen only once; the top ten take 5.5% to 7%. The TCR comes from a female donor with multiple sclerosis, enrolled in a pregnancy study. The input for sequencing was CD8+ T cells from peripheral blood mononuclear cells, taken in the first trimester of pregnancy. The gene calls are TRBV27 and TRBJ1-1; D uncertain. The CDR3 reads CASSRDVRSEAFF. In DNA, the CDR3 is TGTGCCAGCAGTCGCGACGTAAGGAGTGAAGCTTTCTTT.